Below are 14 T cell receptor beta chains sequenced from a single sample in a study of shared clonotypes between healthy human individuals (dated by TCRdb to 2018 to 2020). Libraries came from the immunoSEQ multiplex PCR assay. TCRdb took over this immuneACCESS table, retaining in-frame rearrangements with V and J assigned. Such tables are incomplete; in checked studies, under half of the missing clones stem from an unresolved V gene, and the remainder is unexplained. The sample table holds some 2,000,000 clones, of which around 95% were seen once. The ten most abundant clones make up around 0.13% of the sample. The sequenced material came from naive CD4+ T cells sorted from blood. What this sample's cell subset or site label stands for: CD45RA+ positively selected. The receptors derive from a man aged 18 to 30 in good health.

The DNA of the CDR3 is TGTGCCAGCAGTTATGCCGCAGCGGGGGGGCCGGGGACCCAGTACTTC. Amino acids: CASSYAAAGGPGTQYF. The chain couples TRBV27 to TRBJ2-5; 10 bases are shared with TRBD2. The CDR3 sequence is 16 residues long. Germline values: CDR1 MNHEY, CDR2 SMNVEV (reference sequence). J lost 7 bases, V lost 4 bases, and 12 bases had no gene match.

The chain employs TRBV14 and TRBJ2-3; 12 bases are a match to TRBD2. Germline V gives CDR1 SGHDN, CDR2 FVKESK. CDR3 length: 14 residues. The V segment lost 8 bases and the J segment 0 bases; nucleotides outside the gene matches: 0. The CDR3 here is CASGLAGSTDTQYF. As DNA, the CDR3 is TGTGCCAGCGGACTAGCGGGAAGCACAGATACGCAGTATTTT.

The chain has TRBV11-2 and TRBJ2-1; D unresolved. The CDR3 is 14 residues long. Deletions cut 1 base from V and 4 bases from J, with 8 bases between. Germline CDR1 reads SGHAT; CDR2 reads FQNNGV. CDR3 residues: CASSLGIEYNEQFF. The CDR3 DNA is TGTGCCAGCAGCTTAGGAATCGAGTACAATGAGCAGTTCTTC.

J is TRBJ1-2 and V is TRBV5-4; the D gene is possibly TRBD1 (5 bases). The germline V and J ends were trimmed by 4 bases and 0 bases, with 10 bases remaining between them. This CDR3 spans 14 amino acids. Looked up from germline, CDR1 is SGHNT and CDR2 is YYREEE (reference sequence). The CDR3 loop is CASSRGDTNYGYTF. The CDR3 DNA sequence: TGTGCCAGCAGCCGGGGGGATACTAACTATGGCTACACCTTC.

This chain connects TRBV5-1 to TRBJ1-2; no clear D gene. Germline CDR1 is SGHRS and CDR2 is YFSETQ. Trimming pared 4 bases from V and 7 bases from J, leaving 20 bases between. This CDR3 comprises 15 residues. CDR3 DNA sequence: TGCGCCAGCAGCCCTGGATCCAAAGACCAGCGTGGCTACACCTTC. Protein: CASSPGSKDQRGYTF.

This chain joins TRBV7-2 and TRBJ1-5; 9 nucleotides match TRBD1. Germline V gene data show CDR1 as SGHTA and CDR2 as FQGNSA. This CDR3 comprises 16 residues. V shed 4 bases and J 6 bases; nucleotides not matched to a gene: 10. CDR3: CASSSNTGTGSQPQHF. CDR3 in DNA: TGTGCCAGCAGCTCCAATACGGGGACAGGGAGTCAGCCCCAGCATTTT.

The rearrangement uses TRBV18 and TRBJ2-7, with 10 bases aligning to TRBD2. After removal of 5 bases from V and 3 bases from J, the junction contained 7 bases not matched to a gene. This CDR3 contains 15 residues. Germline CDR1 reads KGHSH; CDR2 reads LQKENI. The CDR3 nucleotides are TGTGCCAGCTCAGAACGAGCGGGAGGGGACTACGAGCAGTACTTC. Protein sequence: CASSERAGGDYEQYF.

The chain combines TRBV5-1 with TRBJ1-4, with 8 bases matching TRBD1. The CDR3 totals 15 residues. The J segment lost 8 bases and the V segment lost 4 bases, leaving 10 bases of the junction unmatched. Germline-derived CDR1 and CDR2 are SGHRS and YFSETQ. CDR3 nucleotides: TGCGCCAGCAGCCTCAACCAGGGGGCGGTCGAAAAACTGTTTTTT. The encoded protein is CASSLNQGAVEKLFF.

V gene TRBV5-1 combines with J gene TRBJ2-7; 7 bases agree with TRBD1. The germline V gene has CDR1 SGHRS and CDR2 YFSETQ. The V segment lost 3 bases and the J segment 2 bases; nucleotides outside the gene matches: 11. The CDR3 totals 16 residues. The CDR3: CASSWGRGLIPYEQYF. The DNA of the CDR3 is TGCGCCAGCAGCTGGGGAAGGGGGCTGATTCCCTACGAGCAGTACTTC.

The chain couples TRBV11-2 to TRBJ1-1; 7 positions agree with TRBD1. The CDR3 contains 15 residues. Looked up from germline, CDR1 is SGHAT and CDR2 is FQNNGV. Trimming at V came to 3 bases and at J to 0 bases, leaving 4 bases not matched to a gene. The CDR3: CASSLGGQLNTEAFF. CDR3 DNA sequence: TGTGCCAGCAGCTTGGGGGGACAGCTGAACACTGAAGCTTTCTTT.

The CDR3 is CASSYMTSASYNEQFF. DNA for the CDR3: TGCGCCAGCAGCTACATGACTAGCGCATCCTACAATGAGCAGTTCTTC. The V and J genes are TRBV5-1 and TRBJ2-1; TRBD2 matches at 8 bases. The V gene end was trimmed by 3 bases and the J gene end by 1 base; junction bases not matched to a gene: 6. CDR1 SGHRS and CDR2 YFSETQ come from the germline V gene. This CDR3 has 16 residues.

The chain couples TRBV5-4 to TRBJ2-1; D possibly corresponds to TRBD2 (6 bases). Trimming left V 4 bases short and J 8 bases short, with 22 bases between. This CDR3 is built from 16 residues. Germline lookup yields CDR1 SGHNT and CDR2 YYREEE (reference sequence). The CDR3: CASSSPGTLGRDEQFF. CDR3 in DNA: TGTGCCAGCAGCAGCCCCGGGACTCTAGGTCGGGATGAGCAGTTCTTC.

The chain links TRBV11-2 to TRBJ2-7, with TRBD1 identical over 9 bases. Looked up from germline, CDR1 is SGHAT and CDR2 is FQNNGV. The CDR3 has 15 amino acids. V was pared by 1 base and J by 1 base, with 2 bases of the junction left unmatched. CDR3 protein: CASSLGGTGSYEQYF. In DNA, the CDR3 is TGTGCCAGCAGCTTAGGGGGGACAGGGTCCTACGAGCAGTACTTC.

The J gene is TRBJ2-2, the V gene TRBV6-5; D perhaps matches TRBD1 (6 bases). V was clipped by 2 bases and J by 0 bases, with 7 bases between them. The CDR3 has 15 amino acids. Germline V gives CDR1 MNHEY, CDR2 SVGAGI. CDR3 residues: CASSYRTANTGELFF. The CDR3 region has the DNA TGTGCCAGCAGTTACCGGACAGCGAACACCGGGGAGCTGTTTTTT.